The rows below give T cell receptor beta chains drawn from one sample of a study of T-cell memory formation after mild COVID-19. A single record per CDR3 protein comes from TCRdb applying MiXCR to the 5' RACE reads. The sample yields around 390,000 distinct CDR3 sequences, about 16% seen once. The sequenced sample was PBMCs or a T cell subset sorted from them (not recorded which). The receptors come from a man aged 18 to 29 who had mild COVID-19 (a few samples of this study predate the infection). Cell type and time point are not known. Each CDR3 is given with its conserved first and last residue. Fields, in order: J gene, D gene, CDR3 length, clone size, V gene, CDR3 protein, CDR3 DNA. The D gene is left open where the match is weak. Clone size is given for some rows only: seen once, a few or many times, or a class if the clone is expanded.

J gene: TRBJ1-2
D gene: TRBD1
CDR3 length: 15
clone size: few
V gene: TRBV9
CDR3 protein: CASSGLGQGRYGYTF
CDR3 DNA: TGTGCCAGCAGCGGACTTGGACAGGGGCGATATGGCTACACCTTC

J gene: TRBJ2-5
D gene: NA
CDR3 length: 14
clone size: NA
V gene: TRBV5-1
CDR3 protein: CASSLPGRQETQYF
CDR3 DNA: TGCGCCAGCAGCTTGCCGGGGCGCCAAGAGACCCAGTACTTC

J gene: TRBJ2-6
D gene: NA
CDR3 length: 16
clone size: many
V gene: TRBV29-1
CDR3 protein: CSVERDTDSGANVLTF
CDR3 DNA: TGCAGCGTTGAGAGGGACACTGACTCTGGGGCCAACGTCCTGACTTTC

J gene: TRBJ1-1
D gene: NA
CDR3 length: 13
clone size: NA
V gene: TRBV5-1
CDR3 protein: CASSPSYNTEAFF
CDR3 DNA: TGCGCCAGCAGTCCCTCTTACAACACTGAAGCTTTCTTT

J gene: TRBJ2-2
D gene: NA
CDR3 length: 14
clone size: few
V gene: TRBV7-9
CDR3 protein: CASSSQENTGELFF
CDR3 DNA: TGTGCCAGCAGCTCCCAGGAGAACACCGGGGAGCTGTTTTTT

J gene: TRBJ2-7
D gene: NA
CDR3 length: 10
clone size: few
V gene: TRBV21-1
CDR3 protein: CASSGEEQYF
CDR3 DNA: TGTGCCAGCTCGGGGGAGGAGCAGTACTTC

J gene: TRBJ1-6
D gene: TRBD1
CDR3 length: 13
clone size: few
V gene: TRBV2
CDR3 protein: CASKSDPGTALHF
CDR3 DNA: TGTGCCAGCAAATCTGATCCAGGGACAGCCCTCCACTTT

J gene: TRBJ2-5
D gene: NA
CDR3 length: 14
clone size: many
V gene: TRBV7-2
CDR3 protein: CASRFKGPQETQYF
CDR3 DNA: TGTGCCAGCAGGTTCAAGGGGCCTCAAGAGACCCAGTACTTC

J gene: TRBJ1-5
D gene: NA
CDR3 length: 12
clone size: NA
V gene: TRBV20-1
CDR3 protein: CTALQGNQPQHF
CDR3 DNA: TGCACTGCGTTACAGGGAAATCAGCCCCAGCATTTT

J gene: TRBJ1-2
D gene: NA
CDR3 length: 15
clone size: few
V gene: TRBV5-5
CDR3 protein: CASSLVSSPGHGYTF
CDR3 DNA: TGTGCCAGCAGCTTGGTTTCCAGCCCCGGGCATGGCTACACCTTC

J gene: TRBJ1-2
D gene: NA
CDR3 length: 15
clone size: NA
V gene: TRBV7-9
CDR3 protein: CASSKEAGENYGYTF
CDR3 DNA: TGTGCCAGCAGTAAAGAGGCAGGGGAGAACTATGGCTACACCTTC

J gene: TRBJ2-3
D gene: NA
CDR3 length: 16
clone size: NA
V gene: TRBV7-3
CDR3 protein: CASSVGPHSSTDTQYF
CDR3 DNA: TGTGCCAGCAGCGTAGGCCCCCACAGTTCCACAGATACGCAGTATTTT

J gene: TRBJ2-1
D gene: TRBD1
CDR3 length: 14
clone size: few
V gene: TRBV6-1
CDR3 protein: CASSQRTGVHEQFF
CDR3 DNA: TGTGCCAGCAGCCAAAGGACAGGGGTCCATGAGCAGTTCTTC

J gene: TRBJ1-2
D gene: TRBD1
CDR3 length: 14
clone size: NA
V gene: TRBV10-3
CDR3 protein: CATLADRGTYGYTF
CDR3 DNA: TGTGCCACCCTAGCGGACAGGGGCACCTATGGCTACACCTTC

J gene: TRBJ2-1
D gene: NA
CDR3 length: 12
clone size: few
V gene: TRBV7-9
CDR3 protein: CASSAIYNEQFF
CDR3 DNA: TGTGCCAGCAGCGCGATCTACAATGAGCAGTTCTTC

J gene: TRBJ2-4
D gene: NA
CDR3 length: 13
clone size: few
V gene: TRBV6-6
CDR3 protein: CAMGFGAKNIQYF
CDR3 DNA: TGTGCCATGGGTTTCGGGGCCAAAAACATTCAGTACTTC

J gene: TRBJ2-7
D gene: NA
CDR3 length: 12
clone size: NA
V gene: TRBV5-1
CDR3 protein: CASSVVPDEQYF
CDR3 DNA: TGCGCCAGCAGCGTGGTTCCGGATGAGCAGTACTTC

J gene: TRBJ1-1
D gene: NA
CDR3 length: 11
clone size: NA
V gene: TRBV7-9
CDR3 protein: CASTGVTEAFF
CDR3 DNA: TGTGCCAGCACGGGGGTCACTGAAGCTTTCTTT

J gene: TRBJ2-7
D gene: NA
CDR3 length: 12
clone size: NA
V gene: TRBV11-2
CDR3 protein: CASSPGILEQYF
CDR3 DNA: TGTGCCAGCAGCCCGGGGATTCTCGAGCAGTACTTC

J gene: TRBJ2-2
D gene: NA
CDR3 length: 12
clone size: few
V gene: TRBV20-1
CDR3 protein: CREAGTTGELFF
CDR3 DNA: TGCCGTGAGGCAGGAACCACCGGGGAGCTGTTTTTT

J gene: TRBJ2-2
D gene: NA
CDR3 length: 15
clone size: NA
V gene: TRBV6-5
CDR3 protein: CASSFDRFSAGELFF
CDR3 DNA: TGTGCCAGCAGTTTCGATAGATTTTCCGCCGGGGAGCTGTTTTTT

J gene: TRBJ2-1
D gene: NA
CDR3 length: 12
clone size: NA
V gene: TRBV12-3/TRBV12-4
CDR3 protein: CASSRPLFEQFF
CDR3 DNA: TGTGCCAGCAGTAGGCCCCTATTTGAGCAGTTCTTC

J gene: TRBJ2-7
D gene: TRBD2
CDR3 length: 13
clone size: NA
V gene: TRBV12-3/TRBV12-4
CDR3 protein: CASRYAGGHEQYF
CDR3 DNA: TGTGCCAGCAGGTATGCGGGGGGACACGAGCAGTACTTC

J gene: TRBJ1-1
D gene: TRBD1
CDR3 length: 14
clone size: NA
V gene: TRBV29-1
CDR3 protein: CSVDKTGWNTEAFF
CDR3 DNA: TGCAGCGTTGATAAGACAGGGTGGAACACTGAAGCTTTCTTT

J gene: TRBJ1-5
D gene: NA
CDR3 length: 15
clone size: NA
V gene: TRBV3-1
CDR3 protein: CASSQGALSNQPQHF
CDR3 DNA: TGTGCCAGCAGCCAAGGGGCTTTAAGCAATCAGCCCCAGCATTTT

J gene: TRBJ2-6
D gene: NA
CDR3 length: 15
clone size: NA
V gene: TRBV6-6
CDR3 protein: CASSDTHSGANVLTF
CDR3 DNA: TGTGCCAGCAGTGACACCCACTCTGGGGCCAACGTCCTGACTTTC

J gene: TRBJ1-2
D gene: NA
CDR3 length: 15
clone size: NA
V gene: TRBV5-1
CDR3 protein: CASSLEGLSKDGYTF
CDR3 DNA: TGCGCCAGCAGCTTGGAAGGCCTATCAAAAGATGGCTACACCTTC

J gene: TRBJ1-4
D gene: NA
CDR3 length: 17
clone size: few
V gene: TRBV7-9
CDR3 protein: CASHDGNLRGADEKLFF
CDR3 DNA: TGTGCCAGCCATGACGGAAACTTGCGGGGGGCGGATGAAAAACTGTTTTTT

J gene: TRBJ2-3
D gene: NA
CDR3 length: 16
clone size: NA
V gene: TRBV7-2
CDR3 protein: CASPKNRDFSTDTQYF
CDR3 DNA: TGTGCCAGCCCCAAAAACCGGGATTTTAGCACAGATACGCAGTATTTT

J gene: TRBJ2-5
D gene: NA
CDR3 length: 13
clone size: NA
V gene: TRBV18
CDR3 protein: CASSTIPKETQYF
CDR3 DNA: TGTGCCAGCTCTACCATTCCGAAAGAGACCCAGTACTTC

J gene: TRBJ2-4
D gene: NA
CDR3 length: 13
clone size: NA
V gene: TRBV7-2
CDR3 protein: CASSSRDTTRQYF
CDR3 DNA: TGTGCCAGCAGCTCCCGGGACACCACTAGGCAGTACTTC

J gene: TRBJ1-2
D gene: NA
CDR3 length: 17
clone size: few
V gene: TRBV12-5
CDR3 protein: CASGFRVPPTLNYGYTF
CDR3 DNA: TGTGCTAGTGGTTTCCGGGTCCCCCCCACCCTTAACTATGGCTACACCTTC

J gene: TRBJ2-2
D gene: NA
CDR3 length: 15
clone size: NA
V gene: TRBV4-1
CDR3 protein: CASSQAQSGTGELFF
CDR3 DNA: TGCGCCAGCAGCCAAGCGCAGTCCGGAACCGGGGAGCTGTTTTTT

J gene: TRBJ2-3
D gene: TRBD2
CDR3 length: 16
clone size: few
V gene: TRBV5-6
CDR3 protein: CASRYASGGLTDTQYF
CDR3 DNA: TGTGCCAGCAGATATGCTAGCGGGGGACTCACAGATACGCAGTATTTT

J gene: TRBJ2-1
D gene: TRBD2
CDR3 length: 16
clone size: few
V gene: TRBV12-3/TRBV12-4
CDR3 protein: CASRSPTSGGAHEQFF
CDR3 DNA: TGTGCCAGCAGGTCCCCGACTAGCGGGGGGGCCCATGAGCAGTTCTTC

J gene: TRBJ2-1
D gene: NA
CDR3 length: 16
clone size: few
V gene: TRBV6-5
CDR3 protein: CASSYFGGQTVDEQFF
CDR3 DNA: TGTGCCAGCAGTTACTTCGGGGGACAGACAGTCGATGAGCAGTTCTTC

J gene: TRBJ2-7
D gene: TRBD2
CDR3 length: 17
clone size: few
V gene: TRBV5-5
CDR3 protein: CASSLEAPASGSYEQYF
CDR3 DNA: TGTGCCAGCAGCTTGGAGGCTCCGGCTAGCGGATCCTACGAGCAGTACTTC

J gene: TRBJ1-5
D gene: NA
CDR3 length: 15
clone size: few
V gene: TRBV6-5
CDR3 protein: CASSLDRWNDQPQHF
CDR3 DNA: TGTGCCAGCAGTCTAGACCGGTGGAACGATCAGCCCCAGCATTTT

J gene: TRBJ2-5
D gene: TRBD2
CDR3 length: 15
clone size: NA
V gene: TRBV10-3
CDR3 protein: CASRGAGVPQETQYF
CDR3 DNA: TGTGCCAGTAGGGGAGCGGGGGTTCCACAAGAGACCCAGTACTTC

J gene: TRBJ1-2
D gene: NA
CDR3 length: 13
clone size: few
V gene: TRBV5-1
CDR3 protein: CASSLAGVSGYTF
CDR3 DNA: TGCGCCAGCAGCTTGGCCGGAGTGAGCGGCTACACCTTC

J gene: TRBJ2-5
D gene: NA
CDR3 length: 14
clone size: NA
V gene: TRBV7-8
CDR3 protein: CASSLAVKAQTQYF
CDR3 DNA: TGTGCCAGCAGCTTAGCGGTAAAAGCGCAGACCCAGTACTTC